One sample yielded the 11 T cell receptor beta chains listed below, sequenced in a study of blood T cell repertoires in COVID-19. The assay was immunoSEQ multiplex PCR, and TCRdb's table has in-frame clones only and misses some. The repertoire has some 200,000 clones, 82% of them found once; the top ten carry roughly 5.1%. Sequencing was done on a sample of peripheral blood. The receptor source for this set is a woman between 65 and 79 years old with COVID-19, enrolled during active disease.

CDR3 residues: CAWSADRGTYQPQHF. CDR3 in DNA: TGTGCCTGGAGTGCCGACAGGGGGACGTATCAGCCCCAGCATTTT. The chain carries TRBV30 and TRBJ1-5, with 9 nucleotides matching TRBD1. Germline V gene lookup returns CDR1 GTSNPN and CDR2 SVGIG (reference sequence). V lost 1 base and J lost 5; bases outside the gene matches: 6. This CDR3 is built from 15 residues.

V is TRBV18 and J is TRBJ2-7, with TRBD2 matching over 7 bases. V shed 0 bases, J shed 5 bases, and the junction held 1 base outside the gene matches. Per germline, CDR1 KGHSH and CDR2 LQKENI. The CDR3 totals 13 residues. CDR3 region: CASSPPRGDEQYF. Here the CDR3 DNA reads TGTGCCAGCTCACCACCTCGGGGGGACGAGCAGTACTTC.

The chain uses TRBV11-2 and TRBJ2-1, with TRBD2 identical over 7 bases. J lost 7 bases, V lost 1 base, and 10 bases had no gene match. The germline gives CDR1 SGHAT, CDR2 FQNNGV. The length of the CDR3 is 16 residues. In DNA, the CDR3 is TGTGCCAGCAGCTTAGGTGGGGGAGGGACTCCGAATGAGCAGTTCTTC. Its protein is CASSLGGGGTPNEQFF. Full variable domain (outside the CDR3, taken from reference TRBV11-2 and TRBJ2-1): EAGVAQSPRYKIIEKRQSVAFWCNPISGHATLYWYQQILGQGPKLLIQFQNNGVVDDSQLPKDRFSAERLKGVDSTLKIQPAKLEDSAVYLCASSLGGGGTPNEQFFGPGTRLTVL.

V gene TRBV18 combines with J gene TRBJ2-2; TRBD2 matches at 7 bases. The CDR3 has 13 residues. With V trimmed by 6 bases and J by 6 bases, 4 bases remained unmatched. Per germline, CDR1 KGHSH and CDR2 LQKENI. The CDR3 region has the DNA TGTGCCAGCTCCCTCCTAGCGGCCGGGGAGCTGTTTTTT. This translates into CASSLLAAGELFF.

The chain carries TRBV6-5 and TRBJ1-2, with a possible D match to TRBD1 (5 bases). CDR1 is MNHEY, CDR2 SVGAGI, per germline. There are 13 residues in the CDR3. V gave up 2 bases and J gave up 10 bases, with 14 bases separating them. The CDR3 here is CASSYPGSESYTF. In nucleotides, the CDR3 is TGTGCCAGCAGTTACCCAGGGTCCGAGTCCTACACCTTC.

V usage is TRBV7-2 and J usage is TRBJ2-1; D is possibly TRBD2 (7 bases). In germline, CDR1 is SGHTA, CDR2 FQGNSA. Deletions cut 6 bases from V and 7 bases from J, with 25 bases between. The CDR3 extends over 17 amino acids. The CDR3 sequence is CASRGGAGPPGGNEQFF. The CDR3 DNA sequence: TGTGCCAGCAGAGGGGGGGCGGGACCCCCGGGTGGGAATGAGCAGTTCTTC.

The V call is TRBV5-4, the J call TRBJ2-1; 12 bases match TRBD2. Germline V lookup: CDR1 SGHNT, CDR2 YYREEE (reference sequence). The CDR3 covers 15 residues. The V segment lost 4 bases and the J segment 7 bases; nucleotides outside the gene matches: 6. The CDR3: CASSPGTSGLNEQFF. CDR3 nucleotides: TGTGCCAGCAGCCCTGGGACTAGCGGGCTGAATGAGCAGTTCTTC.

The chain combines TRBV6-5 with TRBJ1-4; 7 bases line up with TRBD1. V shed 0 bases, J shed 4 bases, and the junction held 2 bases outside the gene matches. Germline V gene lookup returns CDR1 MNHEY and CDR2 SVGAGI. CDR3 length: 15 amino acids. The CDR3 loop reads CASSYSGTVNEKLFF. The CDR3 DNA follows: TGTGCCAGCAGTTACTCAGGGACAGTTAATGAAAAACTGTTTTTT.

CDR3 DNA sequence: TGTGCCATCAGTGGGACTAGCGGGACCTCCGAGCAGTACTTC. Protein product: CAISGTSGTSEQYF. The gene calls are TRBV10-3 and TRBJ2-7; 12 nucleotides line up with TRBD2. The V gene's germline CDR1 is ENHRY and CDR2 SYGVKD. J was trimmed by 6 bases and V by 4 bases; bases with no gene match: 4. The CDR3 length is 14 residues.

V is TRBV5-4 and J is TRBJ1-4; 8 bases are a match to TRBD1. V gave up 3 bases and J gave up 6 bases; unmatched junction bases: 10. Germline values: CDR1 SGHNT, CDR2 YYREEE (reference sequence). The CDR3 spans 16 residues. CDR3 DNA sequence: TGTGCCAGCAGCTCTACGGCGGTGACAGGGGATGAAAAACTGTTTTTT. Translated: CASSSTAVTGDEKLFF.

This sequence joins TRBV18 and TRBJ2-4; 8 bases agree with TRBD1. Losses at the gene ends were 2 bases for V and 0 bases for J; bases not matched to a gene: 6. In germline, CDR1 is KGHSH, CDR2 LQKENI. The CDR3 loop spans 17 amino acids. The CDR3, as DNA: TGTGCCAGCTCACCATCCACAGGGGGTTTAGCCAAAAACATTCAGTACTTC. Protein: CASSPSTGGLAKNIQYF. Supplemented by reference TRBV18 and TRBJ2-4, the full variable domain reads NAGVMQNPRHLVRRRGQEARLRCSPMKGHSHVYWYRQLPEEGLKFMVYLQKENIIDESGMPKERFSAEFPKEGPSILRIQQVVRGDSAAYFCASSPSTGGLAKNIQYFGAGTRLSVL.